This T cell receptor beta chain derives from a study of human T cells and chemical hapten exposure (dated by TCRdb to the early 2020s). Describing the broader study: The libraries were sequenced as a pool, and the TCR yield per sample differed mostly because of small variations in library volumes within the pool. The study tracked peripheral blood TCR repertoire changes in vivo during primary and secondary sensitization to the hapten diphenylcyclopropenone (DPC) in alopecia patients. For every blood RNA sample, sequencing covered both the TCR alpha and TCR beta chains. The paper as a whole reports these results and caveats: Repeated subsampling changed both the strength of the expansion versus patch-test correlation and the threshold at which that correlation became significant. No change with DPC sensitization was found in the number of TCRs above 1 in 1000 frequency, and no evidence of global repertoire structure alterations was found.

The germline ends are 19 bases apart after V is trimmed by 3 bases and J by 4 bases. Its CDR3 holds 17 amino acids, cysteine through phenylalanine. The retained sequence is limited to the CDR3, 51 bases, with the frame set at the first base. Sequences MDHEN (CDR1) and SYDVKM (CDR2) are obtained from the germline V gene. This clonotype was found many times. The clone's antigen remains unknown. No much larger clone is present one base from it, and per-base qualities are unavailable. Library preparation used RACE. Data came from a NextSeq 500. During library preparation, unique molecular identifiers were attached to individual cDNA molecules so that TCRs could be counted in a quantitative, reproducible way. As for how the authors treated the data: The median number of TCRs per sample was roughly 94,000, ranging from about 20,000 to 750,000. V, J and CDR3 annotation of the TCR reads was performed with the Decombinator software suite. To make PS versus PT1 abundance plots, every sample was subsampled to the same number of TCRs (28,000). TCRs were defined as expanded if absent before sensitization and observed at least eight times at the 2-week time point. The public reads were reanalyzed by TCRdb: fastp trimming at Q25, MiXCR alignment, in-frame beta chains only. Under each unique CDR3 protein, matching rows form one entry showing the most common genes and DNA. The V and J calls here are based on TCRdb, not the publication. This sample has about 47,000 distinct CDR3 sequences in its table, and about 4.8% of those were observed once. Less than 6% of the sample is taken by the ten largest.

Sample time point, as interpreted from the label and publication: healthy volunteer bleed at 2 weeks. Total RNA was isolated from unfractionated whole blood collected in Tempus Blood RNA tubes. About five healthy volunteers served as TCR sequencing controls and were bled at day 0, 2 weeks and 6 weeks. The sequence derives from a human donor in good health. Some clones in this sample may be carry-over from other donors' samples. The sequenced sample consisted of whole blood. The V gene is TRBV28 and the J gene is TRBJ2-4, with the D gene too uncertain to name. The sequence in DNA is TGTGCCAGCAGTTTGGTTCTCGTGACACACACTAAAAACATTCAGTACTTC. This gives the protein CASSLVLVTHTKNIQYF.